This T cell receptor (beta chain) was captured in a study of monozygotic twins with inflammatory bowel disease (dated by TCRdb to between 2018 and 2021). Background on the whole study: The complete study included approximately 30 monozygotic twin pairs: 19 IBD-discordant Danish pairs and nine German pairs, of which four were IBD-concordant and five were IBD-discordant. The search for disease-associated traits relied mainly on comparing, within discordant pairs, IBD patients with their genetically identical healthy co-twins. Each individual had, on average, about 151 000 unique TCRalpha sequences and 181 000 unique TCRbeta sequences available for analysis.

From each donor, a roughly 2.5 ml peripheral blood sample was collected into PAXgene tubes and stored at -80 degrees C. Without T cell sorting, total RNA was isolated from whole blood using the PAXgene blood miRNA kit on an automated QIAcube. Peripheral blood from monozygotic twin pairs who were concordant or discordant for inflammatory bowel disease underwent deep TCRalpha and TCRbeta repertoire profiling using unique molecular barcoding. Smoking habits were recorded for all twin pairs, and individuals were classified as current, former or never smokers. Comment on this clonotype: There is no known antigen for this receptor.

What the authors observed across the whole study: Because patients received different immunosuppressive treatments, the repertoires may have picked up extra background noise and variability between individuals. Compared with healthy twins, IBD patients had fewer clonotypes in common with other individuals, a difference most pronounced in patients showing signs of disease activity. The analysis was unable to tell different T cell subtypes apart. Measured by the inverse Simpson index, TCRbeta repertoire diversity was lower in IBD patients than in their healthy co-twins. No single strong signal or clonotype linked to IBD turned up in the results, so the idea that one exists was not supported. Repertoire similarity did not differ between concordant and discordant twins, which could be due to limited statistical power.

Counted from cysteine to phenylalanine, this CDR3 has 17 amino acids. The nucleotide record is missing. Reading the germline V gene gives CDR1 LGHNA and CDR2 YSLEER. Library creation used 5' RACE. Preparation of each TCR library used 3,500 to 4,500 ng of total RNA. For each sample, cDNA synthesis with SMARTScribe reverse transcriptase was split into eight separate reactions. During cDNA synthesis, template switching was used to introduce unique molecular identifiers that contained a 6-nucleotide sample barcode. TCRalpha and TCRbeta cDNA was amplified in two nested PCRs of roughly 17 and 9 cycles, and bead purification was carried out after each PCR. Before amplification, the cDNA was both treated with uracil DNA-glycosylase and purified with the QIAquick PCR purification kit. The second PCR added Illumina TruSeq-compatible adapters along with sample-specific barcodes. Library quality and concentration were checked on TapeStation and Qubit, and libraries were pooled at roughly 5 ng each. Sequencing of pooled libraries was carried out on an Illumina HiSeq2500 single-index Rapid Run using 2 x 100 bp reads and custom sequencing primers. Under the source paper's analysis protocol: MiGEC version 1.2.6 was used for UMI-based consensus assembly to correct PCR and sequencing errors. MiXCR version 2.1.1 was used to carry out V(D)J alignment, clonotype assembly and CDR3 extraction. Normalisation of gene usage, clonotype sharing and MAIT/NKT TCR abundance was achieved by analysing the top 1000, 10 000 and 20 000 clonotypes per sample. Diversity was computed as the inverse Simpson index with the vegan R package after downsampling to 27 000 UMIs. Statistical testing used paired Mann-Whitney U tests on the discordant twin pairs and applied Benjamini-Hochberg correction for multiple testing. Following TCRdb reprocessing, every CDR3 protein sequence forms one entry, and DNA is not provided. These V and J calls are TCRdb output, not the study's own analysis. The sample's clone listing holds more than 350,000 distinct CDR3 sequences. The top ten hold about 2.6% of the sample.

The clonotype originates from a human donor with ulcerative colitis or Crohn's disease, or a healthy co-twin of an affected twin (not recorded which). Here the chain combines TRBV4-3 and TRBJ2-3; the D call of TRBD1 rests on TCRdb alone, since no DNA is present to check it. The sequenced sample consisted of blood. The CDR3 has the sequence CASSQDRFTGGTDTQYF.